Sequencing of this T cell receptor beta chain was carried out in a study of blood T cell repertoires in COVID-19. For the study at large: Samples taken during acute and convalescent COVID-19 were collected in the United States, Italy and Spain. The analysed material was cDNA or gDNA that came from T cells, B-cell-depleted T cells, or PBMCs.

Authors' methods: Estimates of nucleated cell counts were drawn from the amplification of reference gene primers. Data came from immunoSEQ multiplex PCR; TCRdb stores just in-frame clones and leaves some out. The V and J calls and clone size were taken over from that table, and D and trimming were inferred from the DNA. The repertoire holds around 160,000 clones, about 86% seen once, with less than 1% in the top ten. The CDR3 totals 16 residues. Germline V gene lookup returns CDR1 LGHDT and CDR2 YNNKEL (reference sequence). J gave up 3 bases and V 1 base, and 3 bases lay outside the gene matches. This chain connects TRBV3-1 (or the pseudogene TRBV3-2) to TRBJ2-3; 11 nucleotides align to TRBD2. Sequencing was performed on peripheral blood. The sequence was obtained from a man between 18 and 29 years old with acute or convalescent COVID-19. CDR3 nucleotide sequence: TGTGCCAGCAGCCAAGTTGTAGCGGGGGGGACAGATACGCAGTATTTT. It encodes CASSQVVAGGTDTQYF.